This TCR beta chain was sequenced in a study of CD8 T cells in Susac syndrome. In blood CD8+ and CD4+ T cells, TCR beta underwent sequencing. Both CD4+ and CD8+ T cells were negatively isolated, and TEMRA cells underwent FACS enrichment. Random hexamers were used to reverse transcribe about 0.5 to 1 ug of RNA. Coverage of TCR beta CDR3 amplification by immunoSEQ multiplex PCR extended to 54 Vbeta and 13 Jbeta. A single record per CDR3 protein comes from TCRdb applying MiXCR to the immunoSEQ multiplex PCR reads. The data contain about 140,000 distinct CDR3 sequences, 85% to 95% of them singletons. The sample consisted of CD4+ T cells from PBMCs. The sequence derives from a human donor with multiple sclerosis.

The CDR3 nucleotides read TGTGCCAGCAGTTACGGGACTAGATCCGGCAATGAGCAGTTCTTC. This codes for CASSYGTRSGNEQFF. V usage is TRBV6-6 and J usage is TRBJ2-1; the match to TRBD2 covers 8 bases. This CDR3 spans 15 amino acids. CDR1 is MNHNY and CDR2 is SVGAGI in the germline V gene (reference sequence). V shed 2 bases, J shed 6 bases, and the junction held 6 bases outside the gene matches.